This is a list of T cell receptor beta chains from one sample in a study of T cells in tumors after PD-1 blockade. The assay was immunoSEQ multiplex PCR, and TCRdb's table has in-frame clones only and misses some. The data contain 50,000 or so clones, approximately 75% of them singletons. The specimen was PBMCs, collected before anti-PD-1 treatment. These receptors all come from a human donor with basal cell carcinoma. Each CDR3 is given with its conserved first and last residue. Each record gives: D gene, CDR3 length, J gene, clone size, V gene, CDR3 protein, CDR3 DNA. The D gene is left open where the match is weak. The size entry is marked missing in some rows and otherwise reads once, few, many or a size class.

>TRBD1|18|TRBJ2-1|NA|TRBV5-5
CASSFETPDRAGPNEQFF
TGTGCCAGCAGCTTCGAAACCCCGGACAGGGCGGGCCCCAATGAGCAGTTCTTC
>NA|15|TRBJ2-5|NA|TRBV7-2
CASSLGGPAQETQYF
TGTGCCAGCAGCTTAGGGGGGCCAGCTCAAGAGACCCAGTACTTC
>NA|15|TRBJ2-5|once|TRBV19
CASSIGGGGQETQYF
TGTGCCAGTAGTATAGGGGGTGGGGGCCAAGAGACCCAGTACTTC
>NA|14|TRBJ2-7|NA|TRBV18
CASSPGTTSYEQYF
TGTGCCAGCTCACCTGGGACCACGTCCTACGAGCAGTACTTC
>NA|11|TRBJ2-1|NA|TRBV28
CASSLREEQFF
TGTGCCAGCAGTTTACGAGAGGAGCAGTTCTTC
>NA|15|TRBJ1-5|NA|TRBV2
CASRKGGVGNQPQHF
TGTGCCAGCAGAAAAGGGGGGGTCGGCAATCAGCCCCAGCATTTT
>TRBD1|16|TRBJ2-3|NA|TRBV28
CASSLFQGAGTDTQYF
TGTGCCAGCAGTTTATTCCAGGGGGCGGGCACAGATACGCAGTATTTT
>TRBD1|13|TRBJ1-2|NA|TRBV5-6
CASSPRGRNGYTF
TGTGCCAGCAGCCCCAGGGGGCGGAATGGCTACACCTTC
>NA|13|TRBJ1-5|NA|TRBV7-6
CASSLGENQPQHF
TGTGCCAGCAGCTTAGGAGAAAATCAGCCCCAGCATTTT
>NA|15|TRBJ2-2|NA|TRBV30
CAWSLGTGWTGELFF
TGTGCCTGGAGTTTGGGCACAGGGTGGACCGGGGAGCTGTTTTTT
>NA|13|TRBJ1-2|NA|TRBV18
CASSLQETYGYTF
TGTGCCAGCTCACTACAGGAGACATATGGCTACACCTTC
>TRBD1|15|TRBJ1-2|NA|TRBV9
CASSLETGGLNGYTF
TGTGCCAGCAGCCTGGAGACAGGGGGCCTTAATGGCTACACCTTC
>TRBD2|19|TRBJ2-3|NA|TRBV27
CASSVRLAGGALFTDTQYF
TGTGCCAGCAGTGTTAGACTAGCGGGGGGCGCTTTGTTCACAGATACGCAGTATTTT
>NA|13|TRBJ1-4|NA|TRBV5-4
CASSLQGLEKLFF
TGTGCCAGCAGCTTACAGGGCCTAGAAAAACTGTTTTTT
>TRBD1|20|TRBJ1-3|NA|TRBV5-8
CASSLLTGQGFKGSGNTIYF
TGTGCCAGCAGCTTGTTGACGGGACAGGGGTTCAAAGGGTCTGGAAACACCATATATTTT